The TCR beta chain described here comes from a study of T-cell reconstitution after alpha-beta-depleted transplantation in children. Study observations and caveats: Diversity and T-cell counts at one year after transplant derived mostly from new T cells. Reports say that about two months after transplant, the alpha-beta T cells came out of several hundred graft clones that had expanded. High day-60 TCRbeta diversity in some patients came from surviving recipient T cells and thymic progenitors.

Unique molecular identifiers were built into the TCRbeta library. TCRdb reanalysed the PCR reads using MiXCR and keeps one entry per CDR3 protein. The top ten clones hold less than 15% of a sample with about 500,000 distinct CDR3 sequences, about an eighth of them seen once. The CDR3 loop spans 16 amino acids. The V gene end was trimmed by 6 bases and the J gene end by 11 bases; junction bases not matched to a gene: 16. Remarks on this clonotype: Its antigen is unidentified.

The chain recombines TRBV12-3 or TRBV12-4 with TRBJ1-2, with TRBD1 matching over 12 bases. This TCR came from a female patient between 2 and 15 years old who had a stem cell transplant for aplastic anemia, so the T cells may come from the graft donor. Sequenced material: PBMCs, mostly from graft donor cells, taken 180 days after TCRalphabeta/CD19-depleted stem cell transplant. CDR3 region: CASSLQPGTGGRGYTF. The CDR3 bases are TGTGCCAGCAGCTTACAACCCGGGACAGGGGGCAGAGGATACACCTTC.